Below, 12 T cell receptor beta chains from the same sample are listed, as sequenced in a study of PD-1 blockade in classical Hodgkin lymphoma. Following autologous stem cell transplantation, relapse occurred in every patient, and exposure to brentuximab vedotin varied. Clones were sequenced by immunoSEQ multiplex PCR, and TCRdb holds only the in-frame ones, with some missing. The profile covers approximately 27,000 clones, with just over 85% appearing a single time and 2.5% taken by the ten largest. The sequences come from peripheral blood mononuclear cells (PBMCs), collected at baseline. The origin of the receptors is a human donor with classical Hodgkin lymphoma.

This clone was recorded a few times. The CDR3 loop is CASSLDGGAGGYTF. The CDR3 DNA reads as TGTGCCAGCAGCTTAGACGGGGGCGCGGGTGGCTACACCTTC. This chain connects TRBV7-9 to TRBJ1-2; D might be TRBD1 (6 bases). Between the trimmed V and J ends, which lost 1 base and 7 bases, there was a span of 13 bases. Germline V gives CDR1 SEHNR, CDR2 FQNEAQ (reference sequence). This CDR3 is built from 14 residues.

This chain joins TRBV21-1 and TRBJ1-6. TRBV21-1 is assigned pseudogene status. This CDR3 region has 14 residues. The CDR3: CASSNIKGRSPLHF. CDR3 DNA: TGTGCCAGCAGCAATATAAAAGGACGCTCACCCCTCCACTTT.

The chain recombines TRBV11-1 with TRBJ1-1, with 12 bases aligning to TRBD1. After removal of 5 bases from V and 6 bases from J, the junction contained 7 bases not matched to a gene. Germline V gene sequence: CDR1 SGHAT, CDR2 FQDESV (reference sequence). The CDR3 has 15 amino acids. The CDR3 nucleotides are TGTGCCAGCAGCCCGGGGGACAGGGGGCATGCTGAAGCTTTCTTT. It specifies CASSPGDRGHAEAFF.

The chain uses TRBV19 and TRBJ2-1; 10 bases match TRBD1. This CDR3 is 15 amino acids long. CDR1 and CDR2 (germline): LNHDA, SQIVND (reference sequence). V dropped 4 bases and J dropped 6; count of bases not matched to a gene: 6. Here the CDR3 DNA reads TGTGCCAGTAGTACCGACAGGGGGCCCATCAATGAGCAGTTCTTC. It codes for CASSTDRGPINEQFF.

This clone was observed a single time. The CDR3 DNA reads TGTGCCAGCTCGTATGGGATGTGGGGCTGGACCTCCTACGAGCAGTACTTC. Protein: CASSYGMWGWTSYEQYF. The chain recombines TRBV18 with TRBJ2-7; tentative D call: TRBD1 (5 bases). Germline CDR1 is KGHSH and CDR2 is LQKENI. The CDR3 consists of 17 residues. Deletions cut 6 bases from V and 0 bases from J, with 21 bases between.

This clone was picked up one time. The chain uses TRBV29-1 and TRBJ2-1; D remains ambiguous. Deletions cut 2 bases from V and 6 bases from J, with 11 bases between. CDR1 SQVTM and CDR2 ANQGSEA come from the germline V gene. The CDR3 has 13 residues. Here the CDR3 DNA reads TGCAGCGTTGAAATGACATTCGGCAATGAGCAGTTCTTC. This codes for CSVEMTFGNEQFF.

Only a few counts were recorded for this clone. DNA for the CDR3: TGTGCCAGCAGCTTAGTCCCCTACGAGCAGTACTTC. This encodes CASSLVPYEQYF. The chain links TRBV7-9 to TRBJ2-7; D gene ambiguous. Between the trimmed V and J ends, which lost 1 base and 2 bases, there was a span of 3 bases. Germline V gives CDR1 SEHNR, CDR2 FQNEAQ (reference sequence). CDR3 size: 12 residues.

The rearrangement joins TRBV10-3 to TRBJ2-7; 10 bases are a match to TRBD1. The CDR3 has 15 residues. The germline V gene has CDR1 ENHRY and CDR2 SYGVKD. The ends lost 6 bases at V and 9 bases at J; junction bases unmatched: 14. The CDR3 reads CAISASGTGERGQYF. CDR3 sequence (DNA): TGTGCCATCAGCGCCTCCGGGACAGGGGAGCGAGGGCAGTACTTC.

The chain joins TRBV7-9 to TRBJ2-5, with TRBD2 identical over 8 bases. The CDR3 extends over 15 amino acids. The germline gives CDR1 SEHNR, CDR2 FQNEAQ (reference sequence). V was clipped by 1 base and J by 5 bases; unmatched bases: 6. CDR3 sequence reads: CASSLVSGRVETQYF. DNA of the CDR3: TGTGCCAGCAGCTTAGTTTCCGGGAGGGTGGAGACCCAGTACTTC.

This clone was detected only a few times. J is TRBJ2-2 and V is TRBV6-6; TRBD1 matches 7 bases. The CDR3 loop spans 14 amino acids. Germline V gene data show CDR1 as MNHNY and CDR2 as SVGAGI (reference sequence). V shed 7 bases, J shed 3 bases, and the junction held 5 bases outside the gene matches. The CDR3 loop is CASNRGTDTGELFF. CDR3 DNA: TGTGCCAGCAACAGGGGAACGGACACCGGGGAGCTGTTTTTT.

The rearrangement joins TRBV4-2 to TRBJ1-2; TRBD1 is a possible D gene (5 bases). The length of the CDR3 is 14 residues. Germline-derived CDR1 and CDR2 are LGHNA and YNFKEQ. The V and J ends lost 0 bases and 1 base respectively, with 6 bases between them. Here the CDR3 DNA reads TGTGCCAGCAGCCAAGAGGGACGTAACTATGGCTACACCTTC. Protein sequence: CASSQEGRNYGYTF.

A single count supports this clone. The V call is TRBV7-8, the J call TRBJ1-1; D uncertain. The germline V gene encodes CDR1 SGHVS and CDR2 FQNEAQ. The length of the CDR3 is 14 residues. Trimming shortened V by 1 base and J by 3 bases, and 9 bases separated the two germline ends. The DNA for the CDR3 is TGTGCCAGCAGCTTAGTAAGTTCAGACACTGAAGCTTTCTTT. It specifies CASSLVSSDTEAFF.